What follows is one T cell receptor (beta chain) and its context. Its matching antigen is unknown. Germline V gene data show CDR1 as MNHNS and CDR2 as SASEGT. J lost 8 bases, V lost 3 bases, and 18 bases had no gene match. The CDR3 covers 20 residues. Clones were sequenced by immunoSEQ multiplex PCR, and TCRdb holds only the in-frame ones, with some missing. The sample holds about 480,000 clones; about four fifths are singletons and the top ten take 10% to 15%. These data come from a study of shared clonotypes between healthy human individuals. The study used approximately 90 million PBMCs per unsorted sample for genomic DNA. Study findings and constraints: Clonotype sharing among donors was expected to depend on sequencing depth.

Sequenced sample: PBMCs. The receptor was derived from a woman in her thirties or forties in good health. Some clones in this sample may be carry-over from other donors' samples. The chain is built from TRBV6-1 and TRBJ2-1; TRBD2 matches 14 bases. The CDR3 nucleotides are TGTGCCAGCAGTGAGGCCCTGACTAGCGGGAGGGCCCTCGGAGGTGATGAGCAGTTCTTC. Amino acids: CASSEALTSGRALGGDEQFF.